The rows below give T cell receptor beta chains drawn from one sample of a study of blood T cell repertoires in COVID-19. This table comes from immunoSEQ multiplex PCR, and its TCRdb copy is limited to in-frame clones, with some not included. This sample carries over 250,000 clones, roughly 80% of them seen once, and the ten largest clones take approximately 9%. Material: peripheral blood. The source of these receptors is a woman aged 45-59 years who had recovered from COVID-19. The CDR3 runs from the conserved cysteine through the conserved F or W. A D gene is named only where the DNA matches it firmly. Expanded clones are given a class, and other clones once, few, many or no size at all.

d_call: .
j_call: TRBJ1-1
clone_size: few
v_call: TRBV29-1
cdr3_nt: TGCAGCGTTGAACATCGGGCAGAGGGAGCTTTCTTT
cdr3_aa: CSVEHRAEGAFF

d_call: TRBD2
j_call: TRBJ2-5
clone_size: .
v_call: TRBV7-2
cdr3_nt: TGTGCCAGCAGCTTAAGGAGTAGCGGGATGGAGACCCAGTACTTC
cdr3_aa: CASSLRSSGMETQYF

d_call: TRBD2
j_call: TRBJ2-5
clone_size: once
v_call: TRBV7-7
cdr3_nt: TGTGCCAGCAGCTTAGATGGGACTAGCGGAGGGGGAGAGAGCCAGTACTTC
cdr3_aa: CASSLDGTSGGGESQYF

d_call: .
j_call: TRBJ2-1
clone_size: .
v_call: TRBV5-1
cdr3_nt: TGCGCCAGCAGCAGCCGGGACTCAGAGCAGTTCTTC
cdr3_aa: CASSSRDSEQFF

d_call: TRBD1
j_call: TRBJ1-1
clone_size: once
v_call: TRBV7-2
cdr3_nt: TGTGCCAGCAGCTTAAGCTGGACAGGCGTGTCTGAAGCTTTCTTT
cdr3_aa: CASSLSWTGVSEAFF

d_call: .
j_call: TRBJ1-5
clone_size: few
v_call: TRBV7-9
cdr3_nt: TGTGCCAGCAGCTTAGAAGGCGGGCGAAAGCCCCAGCATTTT
cdr3_aa: CASSLEGGRKPQHF

d_call: .
j_call: TRBJ2-7
clone_size: .
v_call: TRBV5-1
cdr3_nt: TGCGCCAGCAGCCCCTCGACGGGATACGAGCAGTACTTC
cdr3_aa: CASSPSTGYEQYF

d_call: .
j_call: TRBJ1-2
clone_size: .
v_call: TRBV6-5
cdr3_nt: TGTGCCAGCAGTTACTCTGCGACAGCTCGGGGCTACACCTTC
cdr3_aa: CASSYSATARGYTF

d_call: .
j_call: TRBJ2-1
clone_size: .
v_call: TRBV19
cdr3_nt: TGTGCCAGTAGTACTCTTCCCGGGTCCTACAATGAGCAGTTCTTC
cdr3_aa: CASSTLPGSYNEQFF

d_call: .
j_call: TRBJ1-4
clone_size: once
v_call: TRBV6-1
cdr3_nt: TGTGCCAGCAGTGAAGCGGGTCAGGGGTCGGGATCGGGTGAAAAACTGTTTTTT
cdr3_aa: CASSEAGQGSGSGEKLFF

d_call: .
j_call: TRBJ2-7
clone_size: .
v_call: TRBV10-2
cdr3_nt: TGCGCCAGCAGTGAGTACGGCAGGGACTCCTACGAGCAGTACTTC
cdr3_aa: CASSEYGRDSYEQYF

d_call: TRBD2
j_call: TRBJ2-1
clone_size: .
v_call: TRBV20-1
cdr3_nt: TGCAGTGCTAGTCCCAGAGTAGCGGGAAGTAATTCCTACAATGAGCAGTTCTTC
cdr3_aa: CSASPRVAGSNSYNEQFF

d_call: TRBD1
j_call: TRBJ1-4
clone_size: .
v_call: TRBV27
cdr3_nt: TGTGCCAGCTCTTGGACAGGGATGGTGGCTAATGAAAAACTGTTTTTT
cdr3_aa: CASSWTGMVANEKLFF

d_call: .
j_call: TRBJ2-1
clone_size: .
v_call: TRBV5-1
cdr3_nt: TGCGCCAGCAGCTTGGATAGCCGGAGAGGGTATCAGTTCTTC
cdr3_aa: CASSLDSRRGYQFF